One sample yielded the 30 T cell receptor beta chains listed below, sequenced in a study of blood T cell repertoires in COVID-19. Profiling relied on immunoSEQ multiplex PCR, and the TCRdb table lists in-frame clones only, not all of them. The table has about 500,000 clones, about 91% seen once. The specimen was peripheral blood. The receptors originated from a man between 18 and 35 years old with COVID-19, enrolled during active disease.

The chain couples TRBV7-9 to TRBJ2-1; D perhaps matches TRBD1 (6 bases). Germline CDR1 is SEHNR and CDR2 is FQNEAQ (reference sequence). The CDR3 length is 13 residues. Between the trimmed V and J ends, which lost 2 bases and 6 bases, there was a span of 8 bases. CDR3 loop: CASSLSGANEQFF. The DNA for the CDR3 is TGTGCCAGCAGCTTATCAGGGGCCAATGAGCAGTTCTTC.

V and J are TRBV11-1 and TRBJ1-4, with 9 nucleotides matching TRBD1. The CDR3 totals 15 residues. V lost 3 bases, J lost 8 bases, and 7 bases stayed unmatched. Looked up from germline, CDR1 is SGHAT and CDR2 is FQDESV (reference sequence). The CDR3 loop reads CASSLGTGMKEKLFF. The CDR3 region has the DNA TGTGCCAGCAGCTTGGGGACAGGGATGAAGGAAAAACTGTTTTTT.

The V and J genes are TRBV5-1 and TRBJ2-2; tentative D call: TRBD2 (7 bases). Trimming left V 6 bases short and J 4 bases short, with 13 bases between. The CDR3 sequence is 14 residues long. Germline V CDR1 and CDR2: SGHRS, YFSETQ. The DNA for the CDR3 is TGCGCCAGCAATTACAGGGAGGGCACCGGGGAGCTGTTTTTT. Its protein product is CASNYREGTGELFF.

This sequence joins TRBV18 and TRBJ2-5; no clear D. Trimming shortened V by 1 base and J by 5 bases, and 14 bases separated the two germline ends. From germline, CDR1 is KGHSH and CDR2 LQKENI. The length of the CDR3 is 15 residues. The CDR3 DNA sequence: TGTGCCAGCTCACCACTGGAACAGATCCGGGAGACCCAGTACTTC. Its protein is CASSPLEQIRETQYF. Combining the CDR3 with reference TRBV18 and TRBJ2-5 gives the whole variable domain NAGVMQNPRHLVRRRGQEARLRCSPMKGHSHVYWYRQLPEEGLKFMVYLQKENIIDESGMPKERFSAEFPKEGPSILRIQQVVRGDSAAYFCASSPLEQIRETQYFGPGTRLLVL.

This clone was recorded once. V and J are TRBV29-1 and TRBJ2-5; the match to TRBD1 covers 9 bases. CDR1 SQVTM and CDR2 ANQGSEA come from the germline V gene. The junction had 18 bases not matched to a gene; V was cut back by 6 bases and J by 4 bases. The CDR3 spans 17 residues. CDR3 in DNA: TGCAGCGTGGGAAGGGGTGGTGGGACAGGGAGGCGAGAGACCCAGTACTTC. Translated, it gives CSVGRGGGTGRRETQYF.

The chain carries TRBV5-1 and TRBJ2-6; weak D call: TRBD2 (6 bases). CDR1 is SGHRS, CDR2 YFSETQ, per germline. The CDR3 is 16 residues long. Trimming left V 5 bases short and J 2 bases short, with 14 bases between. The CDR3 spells CASSSEGLAGANVLTF. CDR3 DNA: TGCGCCAGCAGTTCCGAGGGACTTGCTGGGGCCAACGTCCTGACTTTC.

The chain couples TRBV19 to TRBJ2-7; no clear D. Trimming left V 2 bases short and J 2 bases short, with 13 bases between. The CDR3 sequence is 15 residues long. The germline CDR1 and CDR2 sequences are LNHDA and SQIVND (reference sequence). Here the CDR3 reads CASSISPTEAYEQYF. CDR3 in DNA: TGTGCCAGTAGTATATCCCCCACAGAAGCCTACGAGCAGTACTTC.

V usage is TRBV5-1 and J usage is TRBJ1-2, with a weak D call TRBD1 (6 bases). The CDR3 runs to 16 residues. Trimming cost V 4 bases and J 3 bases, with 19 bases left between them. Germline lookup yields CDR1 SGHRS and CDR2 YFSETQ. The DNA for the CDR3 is TGCGCCAGCAGCACCAGGACAGACGTAGGGGACTATGGCTACACCTTC. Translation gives CASSTRTDVGDYGYTF.

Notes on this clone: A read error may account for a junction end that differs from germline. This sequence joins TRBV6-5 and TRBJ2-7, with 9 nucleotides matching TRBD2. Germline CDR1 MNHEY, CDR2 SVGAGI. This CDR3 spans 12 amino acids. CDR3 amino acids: CASSGTGTSLVF. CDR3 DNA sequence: TGTGCCAGCAGCGGTACCGGGACTAGCTTAGTCTTC.

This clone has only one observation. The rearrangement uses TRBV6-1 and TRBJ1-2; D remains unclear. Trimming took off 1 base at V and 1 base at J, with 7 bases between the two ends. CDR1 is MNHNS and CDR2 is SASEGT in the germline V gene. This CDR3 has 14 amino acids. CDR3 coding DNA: TGTGCCAGCAGTGAAGGGCGGGTTAACTATGGCTACACCTTC. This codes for CASSEGRVNYGYTF.

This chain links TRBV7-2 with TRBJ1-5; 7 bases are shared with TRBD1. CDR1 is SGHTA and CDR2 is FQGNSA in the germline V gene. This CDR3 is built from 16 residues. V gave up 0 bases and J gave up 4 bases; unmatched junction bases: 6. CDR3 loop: CASSLAGTERNQPQHF. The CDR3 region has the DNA TGTGCCAGCAGCTTAGCCGGGACAGAACGTAATCAGCCCCAGCATTTT.

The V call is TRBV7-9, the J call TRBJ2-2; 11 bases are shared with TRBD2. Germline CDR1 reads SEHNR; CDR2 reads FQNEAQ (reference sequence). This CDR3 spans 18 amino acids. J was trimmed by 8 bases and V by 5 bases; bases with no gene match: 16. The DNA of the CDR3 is TGTGCCAGCAGCCCAAATCGGGGTACTAGCGGGAGTCCTGGGGAGCTGTTTTTT. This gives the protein CASSPNRGTSGSPGELFF.

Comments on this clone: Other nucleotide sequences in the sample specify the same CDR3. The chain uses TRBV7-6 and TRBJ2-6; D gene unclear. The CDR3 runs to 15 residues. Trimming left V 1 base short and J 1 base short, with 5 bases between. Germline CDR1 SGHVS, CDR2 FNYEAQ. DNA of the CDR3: TGTGCCAGCAGCTTAGGAGCTTCTGGGGCCAACGTCCTGACTTTC. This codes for CASSLGASGANVLTF.

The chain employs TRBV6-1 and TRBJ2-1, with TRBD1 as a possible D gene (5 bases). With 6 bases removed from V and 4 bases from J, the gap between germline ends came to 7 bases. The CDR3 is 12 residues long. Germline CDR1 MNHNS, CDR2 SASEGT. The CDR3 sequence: CASSPGYNEQFF. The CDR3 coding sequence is TGTGCCAGCAGCCCAGGGTACAATGAGCAGTTCTTC.

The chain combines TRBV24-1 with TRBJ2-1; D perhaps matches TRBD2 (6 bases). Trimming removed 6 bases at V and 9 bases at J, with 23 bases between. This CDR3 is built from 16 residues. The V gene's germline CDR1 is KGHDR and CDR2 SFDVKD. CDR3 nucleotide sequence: TGTGCCACCAGTTCCTCAGGACTACCGATATTTGGTGAGCAGTTCTTC. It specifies CATSSSGLPIFGEQFF.

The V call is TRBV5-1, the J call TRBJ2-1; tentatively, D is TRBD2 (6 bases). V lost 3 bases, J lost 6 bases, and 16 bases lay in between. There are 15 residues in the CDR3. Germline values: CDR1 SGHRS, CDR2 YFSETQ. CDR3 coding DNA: TGCGCCAGCAGCTCGCGGCCTAGCGCCAGCAATGAGCAGTTCTTC. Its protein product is CASSSRPSASNEQFF.

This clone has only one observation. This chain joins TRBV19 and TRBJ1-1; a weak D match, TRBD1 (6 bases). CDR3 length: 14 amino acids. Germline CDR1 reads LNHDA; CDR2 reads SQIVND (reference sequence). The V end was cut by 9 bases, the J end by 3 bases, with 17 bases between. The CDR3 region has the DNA TGTGCCAGCCTAAACAGGGTGCGGGACACTGAAGCTTTCTTT. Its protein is CASLNRVRDTEAFF.

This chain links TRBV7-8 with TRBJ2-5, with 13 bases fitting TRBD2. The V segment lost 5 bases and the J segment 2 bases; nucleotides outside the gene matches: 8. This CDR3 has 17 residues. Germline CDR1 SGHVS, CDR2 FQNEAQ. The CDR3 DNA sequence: TGTGCCAGCAGCCCCTGGACTAGCGGGGGCCGGCAAGAGACCCAGTACTTC. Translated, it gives CASSPWTSGGRQETQYF.

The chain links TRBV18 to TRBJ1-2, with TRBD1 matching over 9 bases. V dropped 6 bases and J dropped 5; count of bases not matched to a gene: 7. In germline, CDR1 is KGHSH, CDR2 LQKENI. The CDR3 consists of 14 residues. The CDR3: CASSLDRGRYGYTF. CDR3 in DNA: TGTGCCAGCTCTCTGGACAGGGGTCGGTATGGCTACACCTTC.

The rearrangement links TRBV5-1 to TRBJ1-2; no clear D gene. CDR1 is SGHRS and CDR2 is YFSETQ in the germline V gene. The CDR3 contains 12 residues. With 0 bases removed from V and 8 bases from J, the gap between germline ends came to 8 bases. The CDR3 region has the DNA TGCGCCAGCAGCTTGGGCGCCGAAGGCTACACCTTC. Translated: CASSLGAEGYTF.

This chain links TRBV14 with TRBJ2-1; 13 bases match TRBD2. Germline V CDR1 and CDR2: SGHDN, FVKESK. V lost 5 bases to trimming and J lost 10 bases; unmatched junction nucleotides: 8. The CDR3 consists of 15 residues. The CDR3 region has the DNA TGTGCCAGCAGCGAAGGACTAGCGGGAGTCGGCGAGCAGTTCTTC. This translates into CASSEGLAGVGEQFF.

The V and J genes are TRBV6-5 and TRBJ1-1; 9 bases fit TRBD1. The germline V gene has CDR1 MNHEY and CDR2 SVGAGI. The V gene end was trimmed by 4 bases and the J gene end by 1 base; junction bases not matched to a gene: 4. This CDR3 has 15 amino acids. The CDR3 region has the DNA TGTGCCAGCAGTTGGGGACAGGGTAGGAACACTGAAGCTTTCTTT. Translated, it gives CASSWGQGRNTEAFF.

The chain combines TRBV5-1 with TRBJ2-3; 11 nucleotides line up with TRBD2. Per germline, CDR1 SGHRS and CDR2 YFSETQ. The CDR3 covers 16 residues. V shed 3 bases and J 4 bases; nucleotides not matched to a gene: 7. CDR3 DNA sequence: TGCGCCAGCAGCTCCTGGGTAGCGGGAGGGCCAGATACGCAGTATTTT. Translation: CASSSWVAGGPDTQYF.

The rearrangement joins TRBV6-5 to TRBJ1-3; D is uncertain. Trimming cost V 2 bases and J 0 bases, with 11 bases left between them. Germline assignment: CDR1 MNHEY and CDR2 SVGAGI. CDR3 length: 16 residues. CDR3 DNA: TGTGCCAGCAGTTACATTGGCGGGAGCTCTGGAAACACCATATATTTT. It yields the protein CASSYIGGSSGNTIYF.

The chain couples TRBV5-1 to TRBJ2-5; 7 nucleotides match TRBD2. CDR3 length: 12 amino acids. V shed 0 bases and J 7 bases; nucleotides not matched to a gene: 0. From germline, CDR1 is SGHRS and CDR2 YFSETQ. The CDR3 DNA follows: TGCGCCAGCAGCTTGGGCGGGGGGACCCAGTACTTC. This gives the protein CASSLGGGTQYF.

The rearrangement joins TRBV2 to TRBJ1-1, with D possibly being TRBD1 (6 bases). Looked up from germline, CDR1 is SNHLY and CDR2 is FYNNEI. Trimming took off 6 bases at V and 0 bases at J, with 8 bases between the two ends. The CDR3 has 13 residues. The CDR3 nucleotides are TGTGCCAGCAGAAACAGGGTGAACACTGAAGCTTTCTTT. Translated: CASRNRVNTEAFF.

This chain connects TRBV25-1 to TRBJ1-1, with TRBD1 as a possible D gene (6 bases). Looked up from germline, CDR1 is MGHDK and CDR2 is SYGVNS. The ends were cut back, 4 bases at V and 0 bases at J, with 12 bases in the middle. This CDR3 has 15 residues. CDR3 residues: CASSATGTMNTEAFF. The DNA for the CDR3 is TGTGCCAGCAGTGCTACCGGGACAATGAACACTGAAGCTTTCTTT.

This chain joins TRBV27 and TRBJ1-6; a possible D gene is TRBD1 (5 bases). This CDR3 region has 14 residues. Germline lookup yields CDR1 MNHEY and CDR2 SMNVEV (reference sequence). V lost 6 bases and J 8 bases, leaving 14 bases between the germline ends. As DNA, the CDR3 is TGTGCCAGCAGCTATCAGGGTGTGGATTCACCCCTCCACTTT. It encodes CASSYQGVDSPLHF.

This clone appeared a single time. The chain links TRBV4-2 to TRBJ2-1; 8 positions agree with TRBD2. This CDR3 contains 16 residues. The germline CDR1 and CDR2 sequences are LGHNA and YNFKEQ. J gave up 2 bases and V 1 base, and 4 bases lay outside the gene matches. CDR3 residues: CASSQGLASPYNEQFF. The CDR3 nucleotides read TGTGCCAGCAGCCAAGGACTAGCGAGCCCCTACAATGAGCAGTTCTTC.

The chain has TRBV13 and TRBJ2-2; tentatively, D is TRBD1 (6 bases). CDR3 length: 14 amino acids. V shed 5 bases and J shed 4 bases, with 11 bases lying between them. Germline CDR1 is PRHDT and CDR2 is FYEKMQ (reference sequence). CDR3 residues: CASSPRQATGELFF. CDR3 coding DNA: TGTGCCAGCAGCCCCCGACAGGCCACCGGGGAGCTGTTTTTT. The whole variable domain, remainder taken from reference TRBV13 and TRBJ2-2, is AAGVIQSPRHLIKEKRETATLKCYPIPRHDTVYWYQQGPGQDPQFLISFYEKMQSDKGSIPDRFSAQQFSDYHSELNMSSLELGDSALYFCASSPRQATGELFFGEGSRLTVL.